This T cell receptor beta chain was recorded in a study of cytomegalovirus exposure and HLA in healthy donors. The PCR used 60 Vbeta and 13 Jbeta primers. Sequencing used immunoSEQ multiplex PCR; TCRdb keeps in-frame clones, though not all of them. The data contain roughly 200,000 clones, over 70% of them seen just once; the ten biggest clones take up roughly 2.8%. CDR1 is SGHVS, CDR2 FQNEAQ, per germline. Trimming stripped 1 base from V and 7 bases from J, with 14 bases between. This CDR3 region has 15 residues. Sequenced: PBMCs. J is TRBJ1-5 and V is TRBV7-8; TRBD1 is a possible D gene (5 bases). This clonotype was sampled from a male donor in good health and CMV-seronegative. The CDR3 bases are TGTGCCAGCAGCTTAGGGGGCGGGGAAGGACAGCCCCAGCATTTT. Protein product: CASSLGGGEGQPQHF.